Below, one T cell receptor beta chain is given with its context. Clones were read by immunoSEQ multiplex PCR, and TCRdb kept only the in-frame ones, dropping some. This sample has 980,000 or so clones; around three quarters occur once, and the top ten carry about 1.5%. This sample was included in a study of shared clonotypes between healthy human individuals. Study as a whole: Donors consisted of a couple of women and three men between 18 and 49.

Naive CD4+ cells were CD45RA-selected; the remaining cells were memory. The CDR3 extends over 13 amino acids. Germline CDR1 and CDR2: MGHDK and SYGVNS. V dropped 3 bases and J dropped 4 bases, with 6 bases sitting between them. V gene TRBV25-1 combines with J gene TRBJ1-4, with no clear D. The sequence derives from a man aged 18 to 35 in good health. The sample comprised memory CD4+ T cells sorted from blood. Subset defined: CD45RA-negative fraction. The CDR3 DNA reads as TGTGCCAGCAGTGACCCGGGTAATGAAAAACTGTTTTTT. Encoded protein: CASSDPGNEKLFF.